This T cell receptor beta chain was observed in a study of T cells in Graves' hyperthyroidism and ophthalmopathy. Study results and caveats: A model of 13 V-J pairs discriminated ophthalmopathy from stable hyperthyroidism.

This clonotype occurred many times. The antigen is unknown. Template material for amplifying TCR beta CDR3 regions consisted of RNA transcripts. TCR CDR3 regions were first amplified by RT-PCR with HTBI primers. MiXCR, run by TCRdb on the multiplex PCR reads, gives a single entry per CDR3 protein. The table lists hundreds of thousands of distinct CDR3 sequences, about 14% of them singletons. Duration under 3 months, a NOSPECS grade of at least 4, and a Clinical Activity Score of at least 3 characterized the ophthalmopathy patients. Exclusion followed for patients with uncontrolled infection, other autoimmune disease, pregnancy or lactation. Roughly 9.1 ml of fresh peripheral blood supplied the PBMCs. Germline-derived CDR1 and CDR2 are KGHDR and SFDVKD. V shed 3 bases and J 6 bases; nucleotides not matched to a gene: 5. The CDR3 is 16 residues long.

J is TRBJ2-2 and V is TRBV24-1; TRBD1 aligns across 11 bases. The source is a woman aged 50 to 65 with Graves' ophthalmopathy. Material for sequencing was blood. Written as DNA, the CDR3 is TGTGCCACCAGTGATCCCGGACAGGGGGCAGCCGGGGAGCTGTTTTTT. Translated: CATSDPGQGAAGELFF.